The present T cell receptor beta chain was sequenced within a study of cytomegalovirus exposure and HLA in healthy donors. The study, taken as a whole, reports: CMV serostatus was the sole immune exposure information available.

CDR1 is SQVTM and CDR2 is ANQGSEA in the germline V gene. The CDR3 runs 12 residues. V was cut by 4 bases and J by 6 bases, with 13 bases left in between. The study ran its PCR with 60 Vbeta and 13 Jbeta primers. The protocol was immunoSEQ multiplex PCR, while the TCRdb copy is restricted to in-frame clones and leaves out a portion. The table records 100,000 to 150,000 clones, roughly 80% of them present only once. For this clone: The antigen is not known.

The rearrangement joins TRBV29-1 to TRBJ2-7; D uncertain. The receptor comes from a woman aged 40 to 50 in good health and CMV-seronegative. Sequencing was carried out using PBMCs. The CDR3 reads CSVVRQSGEQYF. CDR3 nucleotides: TGCAGCGTTGTTCGGCAGTCAGGCGAGCAGTACTTC.